This TCR beta chain emerged from a study of PD-L1 blockade in urothelial cancer. Study-level background: Tumor samples had a median of around 1,400 T cells. General observations from the study: Tumor-infiltrating T lymphocyte proportion was higher in durable-benefit patients. Durable-benefit patients expanded tumor-associated blood clones more at 3 weeks.

Synthetic spike-ins, TCR analog templates, were added into each PCR. Generated by immunoSEQ multiplex PCR, the TCRdb table keeps only in-frame clones and is missing some. Of fewer than 45,000 clones in the sample, roughly 38% were seen once. The CDR3 is 18 amino acids. J was trimmed by 0 bases and V by 4 bases; bases with no gene match: 11. CDR1 and CDR2 from the germline V gene are SNHLY and FYNNEI. This clone appeared a few times. The antigen is not known. The source is a man between 60 and 70 years old with urothelial cancer. V gene TRBV2 combines with J gene TRBJ2-1; 8 nucleotides line up with TRBD1. This specimen was tumor tissue, taken before atezolizumab (anti-PD-L1) treatment. The CDR3, as DNA: TGTGCCAGCAGTGGAGCCAACTACAGGGGGACCTCCTACAATGAGCAGTTCTTC. It encodes CASSGANYRGTSYNEQFF.